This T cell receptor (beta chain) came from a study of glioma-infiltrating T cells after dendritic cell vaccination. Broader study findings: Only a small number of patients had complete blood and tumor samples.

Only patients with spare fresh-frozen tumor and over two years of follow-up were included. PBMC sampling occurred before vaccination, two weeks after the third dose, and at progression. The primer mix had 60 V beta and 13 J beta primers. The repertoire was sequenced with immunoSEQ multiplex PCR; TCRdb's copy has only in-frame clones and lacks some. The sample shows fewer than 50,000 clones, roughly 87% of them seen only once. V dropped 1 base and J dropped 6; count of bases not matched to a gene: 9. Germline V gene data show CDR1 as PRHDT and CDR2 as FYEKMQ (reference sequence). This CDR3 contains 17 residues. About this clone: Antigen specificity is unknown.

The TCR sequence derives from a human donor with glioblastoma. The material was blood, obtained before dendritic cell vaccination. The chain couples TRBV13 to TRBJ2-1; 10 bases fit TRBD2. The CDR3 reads CASSLERAGGPSNEQFF. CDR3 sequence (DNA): TGTGCCAGCAGCTTAGAGCGAGCGGGAGGGCCTAGCAATGAGCAGTTCTTC.